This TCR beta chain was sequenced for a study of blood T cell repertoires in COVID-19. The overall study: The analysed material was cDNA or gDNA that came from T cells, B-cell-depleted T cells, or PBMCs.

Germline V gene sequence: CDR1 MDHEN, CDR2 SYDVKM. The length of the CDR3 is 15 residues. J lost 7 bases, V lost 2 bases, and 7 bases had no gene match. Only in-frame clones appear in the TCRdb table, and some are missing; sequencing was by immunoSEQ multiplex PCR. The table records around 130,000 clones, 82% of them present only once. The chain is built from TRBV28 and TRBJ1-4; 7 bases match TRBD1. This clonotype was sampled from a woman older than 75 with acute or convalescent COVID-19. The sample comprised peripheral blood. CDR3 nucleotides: TGTGCCAGCAGTTTACGACAGGGCTTAGCTGAAAAACTGTTTTTT. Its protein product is CASSLRQGLAEKLFF.